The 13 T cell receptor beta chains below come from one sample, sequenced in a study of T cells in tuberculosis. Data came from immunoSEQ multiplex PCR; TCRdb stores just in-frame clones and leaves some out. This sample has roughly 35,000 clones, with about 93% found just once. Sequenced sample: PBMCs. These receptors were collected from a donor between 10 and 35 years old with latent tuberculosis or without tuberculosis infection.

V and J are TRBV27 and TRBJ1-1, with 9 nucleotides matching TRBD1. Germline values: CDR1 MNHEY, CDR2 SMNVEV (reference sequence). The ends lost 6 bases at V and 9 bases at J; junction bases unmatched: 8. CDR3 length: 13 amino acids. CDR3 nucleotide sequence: TGTGCCAGCAGCCCCGGGACAGGGTTAAAAGCTTTCTTT. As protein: CASSPGTGLKAFF.

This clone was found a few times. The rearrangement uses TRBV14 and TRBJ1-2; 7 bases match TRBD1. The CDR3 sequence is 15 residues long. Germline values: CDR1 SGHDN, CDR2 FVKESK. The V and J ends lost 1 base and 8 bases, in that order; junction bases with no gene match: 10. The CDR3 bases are TGTGCCAGCAGCCAAGTAAGGGGGCAAGTAGGAGGCTACACCTTC. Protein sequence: CASSQVRGQVGGYTF.

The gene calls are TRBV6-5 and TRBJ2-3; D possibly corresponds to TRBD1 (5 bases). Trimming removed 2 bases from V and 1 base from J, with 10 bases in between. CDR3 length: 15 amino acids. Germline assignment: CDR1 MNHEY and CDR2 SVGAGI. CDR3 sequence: CASSYRGERTDTQYF. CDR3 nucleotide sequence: TGTGCCAGCAGTTACAGGGGCGAACGCACAGATACGCAGTATTTT.

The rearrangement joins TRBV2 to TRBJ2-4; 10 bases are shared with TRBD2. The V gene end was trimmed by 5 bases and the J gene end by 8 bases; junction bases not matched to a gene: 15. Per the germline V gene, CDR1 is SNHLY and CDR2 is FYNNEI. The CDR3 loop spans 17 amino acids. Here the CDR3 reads CASSTPGLAFDADIQYF. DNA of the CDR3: TGTGCCAGCAGTACTCCGGGACTAGCGTTTGATGCAGACATTCAGTACTTC.

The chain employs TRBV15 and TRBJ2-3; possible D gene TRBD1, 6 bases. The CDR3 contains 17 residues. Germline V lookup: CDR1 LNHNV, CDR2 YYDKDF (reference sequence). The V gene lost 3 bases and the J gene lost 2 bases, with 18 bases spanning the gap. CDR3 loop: CATSSSVPGANTDTQYF. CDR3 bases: TGTGCCACCAGCAGCTCCGTCCCAGGGGCTAACACAGATACGCAGTATTTT.

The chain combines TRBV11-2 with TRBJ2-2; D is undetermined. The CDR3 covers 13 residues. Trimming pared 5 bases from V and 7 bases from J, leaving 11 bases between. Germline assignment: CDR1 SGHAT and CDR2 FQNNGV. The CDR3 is CASSPTVVGELFF. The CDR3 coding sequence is TGTGCCAGCAGCCCAACAGTTGTCGGGGAGCTGTTTTTT.

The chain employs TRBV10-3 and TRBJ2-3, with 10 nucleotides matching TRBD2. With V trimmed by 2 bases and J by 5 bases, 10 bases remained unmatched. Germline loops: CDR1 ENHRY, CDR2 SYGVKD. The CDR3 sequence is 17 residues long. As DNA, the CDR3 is TGTGCCATCAGTGAGCCTTACCTAGCGGGGGCGGAAGATACGCAGTATTTT. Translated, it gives CAISEPYLAGAEDTQYF.

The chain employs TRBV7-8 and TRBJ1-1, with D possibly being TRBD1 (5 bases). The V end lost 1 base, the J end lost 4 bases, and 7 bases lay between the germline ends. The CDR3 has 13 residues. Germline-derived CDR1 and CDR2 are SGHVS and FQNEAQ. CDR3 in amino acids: CASSLGQGTEAFF. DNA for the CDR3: TGTGCCAGCAGCTTAGGGCAGGGCACTGAAGCTTTCTTT.

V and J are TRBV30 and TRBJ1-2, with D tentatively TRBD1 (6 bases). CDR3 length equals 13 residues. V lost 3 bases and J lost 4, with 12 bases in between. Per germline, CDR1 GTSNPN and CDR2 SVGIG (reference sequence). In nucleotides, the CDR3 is TGTGCCTGGAGGGACAGCGCCTTCTATGGCTACACCTTC. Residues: CAWRDSAFYGYTF.

DNA of the CDR3: TGCGCCAGCAGCCAAGGTTTCCTCCTTAATGAGCAGTTCTTC. This translates into CASSQGFLLNEQFF. The V gene is TRBV4-3, the J gene TRBJ2-1; D remains ambiguous. Germline CDR1 reads LGHNA; CDR2 reads YSLEER. This CDR3 is 14 amino acids long. V was pared by 1 base and J by 7 bases, with 11 bases between.

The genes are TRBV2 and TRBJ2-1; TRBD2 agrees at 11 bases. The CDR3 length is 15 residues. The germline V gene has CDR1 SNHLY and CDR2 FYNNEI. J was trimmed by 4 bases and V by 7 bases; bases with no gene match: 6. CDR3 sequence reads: CASTETSGVYNEQFF. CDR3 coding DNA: TGTGCCAGCACCGAGACTAGCGGGGTTTACAATGAGCAGTTCTTC.

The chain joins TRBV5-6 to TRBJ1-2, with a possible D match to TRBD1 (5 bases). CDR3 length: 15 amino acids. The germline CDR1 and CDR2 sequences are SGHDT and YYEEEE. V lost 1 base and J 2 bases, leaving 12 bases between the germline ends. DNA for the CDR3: TGTGCCAGCAGCTTGTTTAGGACATGGAACTATGGCTACACCTTC. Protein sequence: CASSLFRTWNYGYTF.

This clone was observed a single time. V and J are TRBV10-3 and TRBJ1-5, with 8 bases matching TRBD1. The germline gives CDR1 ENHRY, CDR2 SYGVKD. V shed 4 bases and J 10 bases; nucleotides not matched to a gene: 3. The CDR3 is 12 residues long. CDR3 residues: CAISGTGSPQHF. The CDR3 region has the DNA TGTGCCATCAGTGGGACAGGGAGCCCCCAGCATTTT.